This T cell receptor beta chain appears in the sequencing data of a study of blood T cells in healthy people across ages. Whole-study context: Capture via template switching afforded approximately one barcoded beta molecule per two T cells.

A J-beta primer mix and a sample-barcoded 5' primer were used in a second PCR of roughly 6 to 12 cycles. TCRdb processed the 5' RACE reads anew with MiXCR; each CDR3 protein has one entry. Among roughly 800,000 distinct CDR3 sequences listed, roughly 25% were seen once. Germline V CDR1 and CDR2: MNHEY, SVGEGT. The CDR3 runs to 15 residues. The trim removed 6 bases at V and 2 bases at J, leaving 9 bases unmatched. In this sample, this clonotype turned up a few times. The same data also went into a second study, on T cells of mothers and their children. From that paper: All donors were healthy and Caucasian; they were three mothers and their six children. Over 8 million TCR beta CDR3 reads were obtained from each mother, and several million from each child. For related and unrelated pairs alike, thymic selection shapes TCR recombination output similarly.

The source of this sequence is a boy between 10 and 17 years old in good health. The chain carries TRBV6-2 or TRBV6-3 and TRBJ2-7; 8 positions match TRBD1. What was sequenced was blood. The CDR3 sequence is CASSPGGLAAYEQYF. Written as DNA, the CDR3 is TGTGCCAGCAGCCCAGGGGGCCTGGCGGCCTACGAGCAGTACTTC.